Below, 13 T cell receptor beta chains from the same sample are listed, as sequenced in a study of tumor and adjacent non-tumor tissue in lung cancer. The template was RNA from unsorted bulk tissue. The library came from three nested PCR rounds adapted from ARM-PCR protocols. A single record per CDR3 protein comes from TCRdb applying MiXCR to the multiplex PCR reads. The data show about 93,000 distinct CDR3 sequences, about 67% seen once. The sequenced material came from lung tumor tissue. The receptor source for this set is a man in his sixties with non-small cell lung cancer.

This clonotype was detected once. The chain is built from TRBV11-3 and TRBJ2-3; D remains unclear. Between the trimmed V and J ends, which lost 1 base and 9 bases, there was a span of 14 bases. There are 14 residues in the CDR3. Looked up from germline, CDR1 is SGHNT and CDR2 is YENEEA. The CDR3 region is CASSLVGYAGTQYF. The CDR3 region has the DNA TGTGCCAGCAGCTTAGTCGGCTACGCAGGCACGCAGTATTTT.

With respect to this clonotype: This may come from a read error, since a much larger clone is one base off. The chain uses TRBV20-1 and TRBJ2-7, with D hard to call. V was cut by 8 bases and J by 3 bases, with 11 bases left in between. Looked up from germline, CDR1 is DFQATT and CDR2 is SNEGSKA (reference sequence). The CDR3 sequence is 11 residues long. The CDR3 reads CSTPDIYEQYF. In DNA, the CDR3 is TGCAGTACTCCCGACATCTACGAGCAGTACTTC.

On this clonotype: At one of its ends the junction is not consistent with the germline gene, which may arise from a read error. This rearrangement joins TRBV2 to TRBJ1-5; 9 nucleotides align to TRBD1. There are 13 residues in the CDR3. Germline V CDR1 and CDR2: SNHLY, FYNNEI. The CDR3 DNA sequence: TGTGCCAGCAGGGGACAGGGAAATCAGGCCCAACATTTT. Protein sequence: CASRGQGNQAQHF.

This clonotype was detected many times. The rearrangement joins TRBV4-1 to TRBJ2-7; the D is unclear. This CDR3 comprises 11 residues. Germline CDR1 MGHRA, CDR2 YSYEKL. The V gene lost 2 bases and the J gene lost 4 bases, with 3 bases spanning the gap. The CDR3 DNA follows: TGCGCCAGCAGCCAATCTTACGAGCAGTACTTC. It translates to CASSQSYEQYF.

The rearrangement joins TRBV5-6 to TRBJ2-1, with 11 bases that match TRBD2. The CDR3 runs 16 residues. J lost 9 bases, V lost 2 bases, and 10 bases had no gene match. In germline, CDR1 is SGHDT, CDR2 YYEEEE. The CDR3 coding sequence is TGTGCCAGCAGCTTTGAAGTGACTAGCGGGATTGTTGAGCAGTTCTTC. As protein: CASSFEVTSGIVEQFF. Based on the CDR3 plus reference TRBV5-6 and TRBJ2-1, the full variable domain is DAGVTQSPTHLIKTRGQQVTLRCSPKSGHDTVSWYQQALGQGPQFIFQYYEEEERQRGNFPDRFSGHQFPNYSSELNVNALLLGDSALYLCASSFEVTSGIVEQFFGPGTRLTVL.

This clonotype was counted many times. V gene TRBV20-1 combines with J gene TRBJ2-2, with TRBD1 matching over 7 bases. The length of the CDR3 is 15 residues. The V segment lost 3 bases and the J segment 3 bases; nucleotides outside the gene matches: 7. Germline CDR1 reads DFQATT; CDR2 reads SNEGSKA (reference sequence). The CDR3 DNA sequence: TGCAGTGCTAGCAGGACAGGTTTAGACACCGGGGAGCTGTTTTTT. This gives the protein CSASRTGLDTGELFF.

A word on this clonotype: As the CDR3 is not closed by the conserved phenylalanine or tryptophan, this likely results from a read error. The gene calls are TRBV13 and TRBJ2-3; the match to TRBD1 covers 10 bases. The CDR3 spans 15 residues. Germline V gives CDR1 PRHDT, CDR2 FYEKMQ (reference sequence). Trimming at V came to 5 bases and at J to 0 bases, leaving 2 bases not matched to a gene. Here the CDR3 DNA reads TGTGCCAGCAGCATGACAGGGGGCAGCACAGATACGCAGTATTTG. Protein sequence: CASSMTGGSTDTQYL.

In this sample, this clonotype turned up many times. The chain joins TRBV20-1 to TRBJ2-3; 9 nucleotides line up with TRBD2. The CDR3 is made up of 14 amino acids. Germline-derived CDR1 and CDR2 are DFQATT and SNEGSKA (reference sequence). With V trimmed by 2 bases and J by 4 bases, 4 bases remained unmatched. DNA for the CDR3: TGCAGTGCTAGAAAGACTAGCGGCGCAGATACGCAGTATTTT. It yields the protein CSARKTSGADTQYF.

As regards this clonotype: Its ends do not fully match the called genes, so a read error is possible. DNA of the CDR3: TGTGCCAGCCGTTTGATTCCGGTGGTCCTTTTGGTGGGAGGACCAACCCACGAGCAGTACTTC. Translating gives CASRLIPVVLLVGGPTHEQYF. V and J are TRBV12-3 or TRBV12-4 and TRBJ2-7; a weak D match, TRBD2 (6 bases). This CDR3 comprises 21 residues.

To note about this clonotype: A read error is likely, as this CDR3 ends without the conserved phenylalanine or tryptophan. The V gene is TRBV12-3 or TRBV12-4, the J gene TRBJ2-7; 12 nucleotides match TRBD1. V shed 6 bases, J shed 7 bases, and the junction held 10 bases outside the gene matches. The CDR3 totals 15 residues. The CDR3 bases are TGTGCCAGCAGGTTCCGCGGGACAGGGGGCCATGAGCAGTACTTA. Protein: CASRFRGTGGHEQYL.

Remarks on this clonotype: Its ends do not fully match the called genes, so a read error is possible. The gene calls are TRBV7-9 and TRBJ1-2; D gene unclear. CDR3 size: 15 residues. Germline V gene data show CDR1 as SEHNR and CDR2 as FQNEAQ (reference sequence). The chain's CDR3 is CASSLNRGSYYDYTF. In DNA form, the CDR3 reads TGTGCCAGCAGCTTAAATCGCGGGAGCTACTATGACTACACCTTC.

In regard to this clonotype: A much larger clonotype is one base distant, so this may be a read error. V and J are TRBV20-1 and TRBJ1-1, with 7 bases aligning to TRBD1. The germline CDR1 and CDR2 sequences are DFQATT and SNEGSKA (reference sequence). This CDR3 is built from 12 residues. The CDR3, as DNA: TGCAGTGTGCCGACAGGGCTCGCTGAAGCTCTCTTT. Translated, it gives CSVPTGLAEALF.

About this clonotype itself: A junction end diverges from the germline sequence, so it may reflect a read error. The J gene is TRBJ2-3, the V gene TRBV6-6, with D possibly matching TRBD2 (5 bases). The CDR3 sequence is 17 residues long. Germline-derived CDR1 and CDR2 are MNHNY and SVGAGI (reference sequence). CDR3 sequence (DNA): TGTGCCATCAGTTCCCCTCTGTCGAGAGGGTACACAGATACGCAGTATTTT. This translates into CAISSPLSRGYTDTQYF.